The 27 T cell receptor beta chains below were found in one sample sequenced in a study of blood T cells in healthy people across ages. The second PCR ran roughly 6 to 12 cycles with a sample-barcoded 5' primer and J-beta primers. TCRdb reanalysed the 5' RACE reads using MiXCR and keeps one entry per CDR3 protein. There are 650,000 to 900,000 distinct CDR3 sequences in the sample; less than 80% occur only once, and 25% to 30% lies in the top ten. Sequencing used blood. The receptors here all came from a young man in good health.

This clonotype came up many times. The V and J genes are TRBV25-1 and TRBJ1-2, with D perhaps TRBD1 (5 bases). CDR1 is MGHDK and CDR2 is SYGVNS in the germline V gene. This CDR3 has 13 amino acids. V was cut by 4 bases and J by 10 bases, with 16 bases left in between. CDR3 amino acids: CASSGDLTLVYTF. CDR3 bases: TGTGCCAGCAGTGGGGACCTGACCTTAGTCTACACCTTC.

This clonotype has a handful of counts. The V and J genes are TRBV20-1 and TRBJ2-6, with no clear D. The CDR3 length is 14 residues. Trimming cost V 1 base and J 4 bases, with 8 bases left between them. Germline V lookup: CDR1 DFQATT, CDR2 SNEGSKA (reference sequence). CDR3 sequence: CSARVESGANVLTF. The CDR3 bases are TGCAGTGCTAGAGTAGAGTCCGGGGCCAACGTCCTGACTTTC.

The chain combines TRBV6-6 with TRBJ2-1, with TRBD2 matching over 9 bases. CDR3 size: 16 residues. Trimming took 2 bases from V and 8 from J; bases not matched to a gene: 10. Per the germline V gene, CDR1 is MNHNY and CDR2 is SVGAGI (reference sequence). This chain's CDR3 is CASSYGGGVRSDEQFF. CDR3 DNA: TGTGCCAGCAGTTACGGCGGGGGGGTAAGATCGGATGAGCAGTTCTTC.

This chain joins TRBV27 and TRBJ1-6; D might be TRBD1 (6 bases). The CDR3 consists of 14 residues. Germline V CDR1 and CDR2: MNHEY, SMNVEV (reference sequence). V was trimmed by 5 bases and J by 10 bases, leaving 15 bases between them. Written as DNA, the CDR3 is TGTGCCAGCAGTCCCTCGGACAGTTCCTCACCCCTCCACTTT. Its protein product is CASSPSDSSSPLHF.

This clonotype came up a few times. The chain recombines TRBV24-1 with TRBJ2-4, with 9 bases that match TRBD1. With 1 base clipped from V and 0 bases from J, the junction kept 3 bases outside the gene matches. Germline CDR1 reads KGHDR; CDR2 reads SFDVKD. The CDR3 covers 17 residues. The CDR3 nucleotides read TGTGCCACCAGTGATTTACAGGGGGCCTTAGCCAAAAACATTCAGTACTTC. Translated, it gives CATSDLQGALAKNIQYF.

The chain joins TRBV6-2 or TRBV6-3 to TRBJ1-6, with a possible D match to TRBD1 (6 bases). CDR1 and CDR2 from the germline V gene are MNHEY and SVGEGT. With 5 bases removed from V and 7 bases from J, the gap between germline ends came to 18 bases. The CDR3 covers 16 residues. As DNA, the CDR3 is TGTGCCAGCAGTCAAGACAGGAGACAAAGAAATTCACCCCTCCACTTT. It codes for CASSQDRRQRNSPLHF.

J is TRBJ2-2 and V is TRBV7-2, with 10 positions matching TRBD1. Unmatched junction bases numbered 8, after V lost 6 bases and J lost 7 bases. The CDR3 totals 15 residues. Germline V CDR1 and CDR2: SGHTA, FQGNSA. This CDR3 reads CASSSRQGAIGELFF. The CDR3, as DNA: TGTGCCAGCAGTTCAAGACAGGGGGCAATCGGGGAGCTGTTTTTT.

This clonotype was detected a few times. The CDR3 is CASSPSSGLNEQFF. The CDR3 DNA follows: TGCGCCAGCAGCCCTTCTTCGGGGTTGAATGAGCAGTTCTTC. The chain links TRBV5-1 to TRBJ2-1, with TRBD2 as a possible D gene (5 bases). Trimming took 4 bases from V and 7 from J, leaving 15 bases between them. This CDR3 is 14 amino acids long. Per germline, CDR1 SGHRS and CDR2 YFSETQ.

The chain links TRBV5-5 to TRBJ2-5; D gene ambiguous. The J call may be mistaken, given a closer DNA end match to TRBJ2-7. CDR3 length equals 12 residues. In germline, CDR1 is SGHKS, CDR2 YYEKEE (reference sequence). The DNA for the CDR3 is TGTGCCAGCAGCTTTGACAACTACGAGCAGTACTTC. This translates into CASSFDNYEQYF.

The chain has TRBV20-1 and TRBJ1-2, with D unclear. Trimming took off 6 bases at V and 8 bases at J, with 10 bases between the two ends. The CDR3 contains 10 residues. Germline V lookup: CDR1 DFQATT, CDR2 SNEGSKA (reference sequence). This CDR3 reads CSAPTWGYTF. Written as DNA, the CDR3 is TGCAGTGCCCCGACCTGGGGCTACACCTTC.

CDR3 sequence: CAWSVRTNNEQFF. The CDR3 region has the DNA TGTGCCTGGAGTGTAAGGACGAACAATGAGCAGTTCTTC. This chain links TRBV30 with TRBJ2-1; D call uncertain. CDR1 is GTSNPN, CDR2 SVGIG, per germline (reference sequence). Trimming took off 0 bases at V and 5 bases at J, with 8 bases between the two ends. The CDR3 covers 13 residues.

The chain couples TRBV12-3 or TRBV12-4 to TRBJ2-1; 8 bases agree with TRBD2. This CDR3 contains 16 residues. The ends lost 6 bases at V and 3 bases at J; junction bases unmatched: 10. As DNA, the CDR3 is TGTGCCAGCAGCGGGGGGGGCGGGGGGAACTACAATGAGCAGTTCTTC. Translated: CASSGGGGGNYNEQFF.

V usage is TRBV12-3 or TRBV12-4 and J usage is TRBJ2-1; 10 bases are shared with TRBD2. The end of the DNA aligns better with TRBJ2-7, so the J call may be wrong. The CDR3 sequence is 18 residues long. This CDR3 is CASSSILAGSQAYNEQYF. The CDR3 nucleotides read TGTGCCAGCAGCTCGATACTAGCGGGGTCCCAAGCCTACAATGAGCAGTACTTC.

The table lists this clonotype with a few counts. V is TRBV20-1 and J is TRBJ1-2; D unresolved. V dropped 1 base and J dropped 4 bases, with 16 bases sitting between them. Germline CDR1 reads DFQATT; CDR2 reads SNEGSKA (reference sequence). CDR3 length equals 15 residues. CDR3 in amino acids: CSARVSGRRGYGYTF. The CDR3 region has the DNA TGCAGTGCTAGAGTTAGCGGCCGACGGGGCTATGGCTACACCTTC.

This rearrangement joins TRBV6-2 or TRBV6-3 to TRBJ2-5; D gene uncertain. Trimming shortened V by 5 bases and J by 3 bases, and 7 bases separated the two germline ends. The CDR3 consists of 12 residues. Germline CDR1 and CDR2: MNHEY and SVGEGT. CDR3: CASSQIEETQYF. In DNA, the CDR3 is TGTGCCAGCAGTCAAATTGAAGAGACCCAGTACTTC.

This chain joins TRBV4-3 and TRBJ2-5, with D perhaps TRBD1 (5 bases). The DNA end favors TRBJ2-7, so the J call may be wrong. The CDR3 covers 15 residues. Per germline, CDR1 LGHNA and CDR2 YSLEER. The CDR3 DNA is TGCGCCAGCAGCCAAGATGGGGCAGCCCCCTACGAGCAGTACTTC. It yields the protein CASSQDGAAPYEQYF.

This clonotype was recorded only once. V is TRBV27 and J is TRBJ1-5, with D unresolved. V shed 4 bases and J shed 3 bases, with 7 bases lying between them. The CDR3 length is 13 residues. Germline V gene sequence: CDR1 MNHEY, CDR2 SMNVEV (reference sequence). The CDR3 spells CASSWKFNQPQHF. The CDR3 nucleotides read TGTGCCAGCAGTTGGAAATTCAATCAGCCCCAGCATTTT.

The chain couples TRBV2 to TRBJ2-7; a weak D match, TRBD1 (6 bases). Per germline, CDR1 SNHLY and CDR2 FYNNEI. The CDR3 consists of 13 residues. Trimming stripped 7 bases from V and 3 bases from J, with 13 bases between. The CDR3 loop reads CASIGGPLYEQYF. The CDR3 coding sequence is TGTGCCAGCATAGGGGGACCCCTCTACGAGCAGTACTTC. Full variable domain (remainder filled in from reference TRBV2 and TRBJ2-7): EPEVTQTPSHQVTQMGQEVILRCVPISNHLYFYWYRQILGQKVEFLVSFYNNEISEKSEIFDDQFSVERPDGSNFTLKIRSTKLEDSAMYFCASIGGPLYEQYFGPGTRLTVT.

This chain joins TRBV29-1 and TRBJ1-4, with D unclear. CDR3 length: 14 residues. The V gene lost 7 bases and the J gene lost 5 bases, with 17 bases spanning the gap. Per the germline V gene, CDR1 is SQVTM and CDR2 is ANQGSEA. CDR3 sequence (DNA): TGCAGCGCGATTATGGCAGGACTCAATGAAAAACTGTTTTTT. It codes for CSAIMAGLNEKLFF.

This clonotype was observed a few times. The chain combines TRBV6-2 or TRBV6-3 with TRBJ2-1; 7 bases are shared with TRBD2. Germline CDR1 reads MNHEY; CDR2 reads SVGEGT. With 6 bases clipped from V and 8 bases from J, the junction kept 10 bases outside the gene matches. The CDR3 totals 14 residues. For the CDR3, the DNA is TGTGCCAGCAGCTACGGACTAGATCTAGATGAGCAGTTCTTC. As protein: CASSYGLDLDEQFF.

V and J are TRBV12-3 or TRBV12-4 and TRBJ1-4; 8 bases map to TRBD1. The CDR3 sequence is 16 residues long. V shed 5 bases, J shed 7 bases, and the junction held 12 bases outside the gene matches. The CDR3 reads CASSPRTGRVGEKLFF. As DNA, the CDR3 is TGTGCCAGCAGTCCTAGGACAGGGCGGGTTGGTGAAAAACTGTTTTTT.

This clonotype showed up just a few times. In nucleotides, the CDR3 is TGCGCCAGCAGCCAAGATAGGGGGAAAGCTTTCTTT. Protein: CASSQDRGKAFF. V is TRBV4-1 and J is TRBJ1-1, with D possibly TRBD1 on 6 matching bases. Germline loops: CDR1 MGHRA, CDR2 YSYEKL. CDR3 length: 12 residues. Trimming removed 0 bases from V and 9 bases from J, with 8 bases in between.

J is TRBJ1-1 and V is TRBV3-1, with a tentative D call TRBD1 (6 bases). The CDR3 runs to 16 residues. V lost 6 bases to trimming and J lost 0 bases, with 17 bases between them. The germline CDR1 and CDR2 sequences are LGHDT and YNNKEL (reference sequence). CDR3 bases: TGTGCCAGCAGACCTCACCCGACAGGTTTGAACACTGAAGCTTTCTTT. It is translated as CASRPHPTGLNTEAFF. Filled out from reference TRBV3-1 and TRBJ1-1, the complete variable domain reads DTAVSQTPKYLVTQMGNDKSIKCEQNLGHDTMYWYKQDSKKFLKIMFSYNNKELIINETVPNRFSPKSPDKAHLNLHINSLELGDSAVYFCASRPHPTGLNTEAFFGQGTRLTVV.

This clonotype was observed a few times. This chain uses TRBV6-5 with TRBJ2-5; TRBD2 might be the D (6 bases). The J call may be mistaken, given a closer DNA end match to TRBJ2-7. This CDR3 comprises 15 residues. CDR1 is MNHEY and CDR2 is SVGAGI in the germline V gene. The CDR3 spells CASSYLRDGDYEQYF. The CDR3, as DNA: TGTGCCAGCAGTTACCTGCGGGACGGGGACTACGAGCAGTACTTC.

CDR3 in amino acids: CASSLDPGQTNEKLFF. CDR3 coding DNA: TGTGCCAGCAGCTTAGACCCGGGACAGACTAATGAAAAACTGTTTTTT. The V gene is TRBV7-6, the J gene TRBJ1-4, with 7 bases fitting TRBD1. Looked up from germline, CDR1 is SGHVS and CDR2 is FNYEAQ. This CDR3 is 16 amino acids long. The junction had 4 bases not matched to a gene; V was cut back by 1 base and J by 2 bases.

The V and J genes are TRBV20-1 and TRBJ1-2, with D tentatively TRBD1 (6 bases). The CDR3 is 13 amino acids. The V and J ends lost 1 base and 3 bases respectively, with 9 bases between them. From germline, CDR1 is DFQATT and CDR2 SNEGSKA (reference sequence). The CDR3 reads CSARVRQDYGYTF. The CDR3, as DNA: TGCAGTGCTAGAGTGCGACAGGACTATGGCTACACCTTC.

The rearrangement links TRBV7-2 to TRBJ1-2, with D perhaps TRBD1 (6 bases). Trimming shortened V by 2 bases and J by 8 bases, and 12 bases separated the two germline ends. Per germline, CDR1 SGHTA and CDR2 FQGNSA. The CDR3 is made up of 13 amino acids. For the CDR3, the DNA is TGTGCCAGCAGCTTAAACAGGGCGAACGGCTACACCTTC. This sequence encodes CASSLNRANGYTF.